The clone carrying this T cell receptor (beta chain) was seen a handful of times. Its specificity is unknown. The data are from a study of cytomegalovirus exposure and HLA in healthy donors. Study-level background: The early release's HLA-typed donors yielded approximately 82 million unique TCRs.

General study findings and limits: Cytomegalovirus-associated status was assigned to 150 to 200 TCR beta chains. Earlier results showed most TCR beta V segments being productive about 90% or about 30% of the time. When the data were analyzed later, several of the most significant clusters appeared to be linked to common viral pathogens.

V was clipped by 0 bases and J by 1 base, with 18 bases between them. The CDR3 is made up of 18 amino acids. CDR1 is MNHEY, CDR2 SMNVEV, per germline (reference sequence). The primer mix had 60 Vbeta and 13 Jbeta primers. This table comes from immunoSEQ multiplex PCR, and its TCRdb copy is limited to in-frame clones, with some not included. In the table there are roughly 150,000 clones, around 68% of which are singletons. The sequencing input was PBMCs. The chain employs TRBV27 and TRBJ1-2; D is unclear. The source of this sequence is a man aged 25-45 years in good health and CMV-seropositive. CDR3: CASSLSRGITSSNYGYTF. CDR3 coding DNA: TGTGCCAGCAGTTTATCGCGCGGAATAACAAGCAGTAACTATGGCTACACCTTC.